Listed below are T cell receptor beta chains from one sample, sequenced in a study of cytomegalovirus exposure and HLA in healthy donors. Sequencing used immunoSEQ multiplex PCR; TCRdb keeps in-frame clones, though not all of them. The sample lists roughly 69,000 clones; more than 60% were seen once. The sequenced sample was PBMCs. The receptors shown here come from a male donor in good health and CMV-seropositive. Each CDR3 is given with its conserved first and last residue. Each record gives: D gene, clone size, J gene, V gene, CDR3 protein, CDR3 DNA. A D gene is named only where the DNA matches it firmly. Clone size is given for some rows only: seen once, a few or many times, or a class if the clone is expanded.

d_gene: TRBD1; abundance: .; j_gene: TRBJ1-1; v_gene: TRBV6-1; CDR3aa: CASRTDRGKLTFF; CDR3nt: TGTGCCAGCAGAACCGACAGGGGGAAATTAACTTTCTTT
d_gene: TRBD1; abundance: .; j_gene: TRBJ2-1; v_gene: TRBV7-2; CDR3aa: CASSLAQGGGFF; CDR3nt: TGTGCCAGCAGCTTAGCGCAAGGGGGCGGGTTCTTC
d_gene: .; abundance: .; j_gene: TRBJ2-7; v_gene: TRBV30; CDR3aa: CAQGKINEQYF; CDR3nt: TGTGCGCAGGGAAAAATCAACGAGCAGTACTTC
d_gene: TRBD1; abundance: .; j_gene: TRBJ2-7; v_gene: TRBV6-5; CDR3aa: CASSYQGQPCQQYF; CDR3nt: TGTGCCAGCAGTTACCAGGGACAGCCCTGCCAGCAGTACTTC
d_gene: .; abundance: .; j_gene: TRBJ2-5; v_gene: TRBV7-9; CDR3aa: CASSLVLVSPETQYF; CDR3nt: TGTGCCAGCAGCTTAGTACTAGTGAGCCCAGAGACCCAGTACTTC
d_gene: TRBD2; abundance: .; j_gene: TRBJ2-7; v_gene: TRBV11-3; CDR3aa: CASSLGPQRERNEQYF; CDR3nt: TGTGCCAGCAGCTTAGGCCCCCAGCGGGAGCGAAACGAGCAGTACTTC
d_gene: TRBD2; abundance: .; j_gene: TRBJ2-2; v_gene: TRBV18; CDR3aa: CASSPPGLAGAGELFF; CDR3nt: TGTGCCAGCTCACCCCCGGGACTAGCGGGAGCTGGGGAGCTGTTTTTT
d_gene: .; abundance: .; j_gene: TRBJ2-7; v_gene: TRBV4-3; CDR3aa: CASSRETGGYEQYF; CDR3nt: TGCGCCAGCAGCCGAGAGACAGGAGGCTACGAGCAGTACTTC
d_gene: TRBD1; abundance: .; j_gene: TRBJ1-2; v_gene: TRBV28; CDR3aa: CASSSGQGGGYTF; CDR3nt: TGTGCCAGCAGTTCGGGACAGGGGGGCGGCTACACCTTC
d_gene: TRBD1; abundance: few; j_gene: TRBJ2-7; v_gene: TRBV9; CDR3aa: CASSVAAGTGGYEQYF; CDR3nt: TGTGCCAGCAGCGTGGCTGCCGGGACAGGGGGCTACGAGCAGTACTTC
d_gene: TRBD1; abundance: .; j_gene: TRBJ1-5; v_gene: TRBV4-1; CDR3aa: CASAGQMNQPQHF; CDR3nt: TGCGCCAGCGCGGGACAGATGAATCAGCCCCAGCATTTT
d_gene: .; abundance: few; j_gene: TRBJ1-1; v_gene: TRBV30; CDR3aa: CAWNPGGAATEAFF; CDR3nt: TGTGCCTGGAATCCGGGCGGGGCCGCTACTGAAGCTTTCTTT
d_gene: .; abundance: .; j_gene: TRBJ1-2; v_gene: TRBV4-3; CDR3aa: CASSQVKSEAYGYTF; CDR3nt: TGCGCCAGCAGCCAAGTGAAGTCCGAAGCGTATGGCTACACCTTC
d_gene: TRBD1; abundance: .; j_gene: TRBJ1-2; v_gene: TRBV7-2; CDR3aa: CASSLANRGNNGYTF; CDR3nt: TGTGCCAGCAGCCTAGCGAACAGGGGAAATAATGGCTACACCTTC
d_gene: .; abundance: .; j_gene: TRBJ2-1; v_gene: TRBV11-3; CDR3aa: CASSHGVRVDEQFF; CDR3nt: TGTGCCAGCAGCCACGGGGTTCGGGTCGATGAGCAGTTCTTC
d_gene: .; abundance: .; j_gene: TRBJ2-1; v_gene: TRBV7-3; CDR3aa: CASSLSPGGNEQFF; CDR3nt: TGTGCCAGCAGCTTATCGCCTGGGGGGAATGAGCAGTTCTTC
d_gene: .; abundance: .; j_gene: TRBJ2-4; v_gene: TRBV5-4; CDR3aa: CASSLDVNFVNIQYF; CDR3nt: TGTGCCAGCAGCTTGGACGTAAACTTCGTAAACATTCAGTACTTC
d_gene: .; abundance: .; j_gene: TRBJ2-7; v_gene: TRBV19; CDR3aa: CASSIRGPSQGRTYEQYF; CDR3nt: TGTGCCAGTAGTATAAGAGGACCGTCCCAGGGGAGAACCTACGAGCAGTACTTC
d_gene: .; abundance: few; j_gene: TRBJ2-7; v_gene: TRBV6-5; CDR3aa: CASSYSGGAEQYF; CDR3nt: TGTGCCAGCAGTTACTCTGGGGGGGCTGAGCAGTACTTC
d_gene: .; abundance: .; j_gene: TRBJ1-6; v_gene: TRBV28; CDR3aa: CASSLLHLSPLHF; CDR3nt: TGTGCCAGCAGTTTACTTCACTTATCACCCCTCCACTTT
d_gene: TRBD1; abundance: .; j_gene: TRBJ2-7; v_gene: TRBV11-3; CDR3aa: CASSTGQGSPYEQYF; CDR3nt: TGTGCCAGCAGCACTGGACAGGGATCCCCGTACGAGCAGTACTTC
d_gene: TRBD1; abundance: .; j_gene: TRBJ1-2; v_gene: TRBV18; CDR3aa: CASSPSGTGGIYGYTF; CDR3nt: TGTGCCAGCTCACCATCCGGGACAGGGGGCATTTATGGCTACACCTTC
d_gene: .; abundance: .; j_gene: TRBJ2-7; v_gene: TRBV6-1; CDR3aa: CASSPSENYEQYF; CDR3nt: TGTGCCAGCAGCCCTAGCGAAAACTACGAGCAGTACTTC
d_gene: TRBD2; abundance: .; j_gene: TRBJ2-5; v_gene: TRBV15; CDR3aa: CATSITTSGSLRETQYF; CDR3nt: TGTGCCACCAGTATAACGACTAGCGGGAGTTTAAGGGAGACCCAGTACTTC
d_gene: .; abundance: .; j_gene: TRBJ2-7; v_gene: TRBV7-2; CDR3aa: CASSLALHEQYF; CDR3nt: TGTGCCAGCAGCTTAGCACTCCACGAGCAGTACTTC
d_gene: .; abundance: .; j_gene: TRBJ2-2; v_gene: TRBV30; CDR3aa: CAWWEQGTGELFF; CDR3nt: TGTGCCTGGTGGGAACAGGGAACCGGGGAGCTGTTTTTT
d_gene: TRBD1; abundance: .; j_gene: TRBJ2-2; v_gene: TRBV5-1; CDR3aa: CASRGTGSRGGELFF; CDR3nt: TGCGCCAGCCGAGGGACAGGGAGCCGCGGCGGGGAGCTGTTTTTT
d_gene: TRBD1; abundance: once; j_gene: TRBJ1-3; v_gene: TRBV4-1; CDR3aa: CASSQAGQGAGNTIYF; CDR3nt: TGCGCCAGCAGCCAAGCGGGACAGGGGGCTGGAAACACCATATATTTT
d_gene: .; abundance: .; j_gene: TRBJ1-2; v_gene: TRBV6-1; CDR3aa: CASSEGYRAYGYTF; CDR3nt: TGTGCCAGCAGTGAAGGGTACAGGGCCTATGGCTACACCTTC
d_gene: .; abundance: .; j_gene: TRBJ1-2; v_gene: TRBV7-9; CDR3aa: CASSLVGDYGYTF; CDR3nt: TGTGCCAGCAGCTTAGTCGGAGACTATGGCTACACCTTC
d_gene: .; abundance: .; j_gene: TRBJ2-3; v_gene: TRBV6-5; CDR3aa: CASSSGTRSDTQYF; CDR3nt: TGTGCCAGCAGTTCCGGGACACGGTCCGATACGCAGTATTTT
d_gene: .; abundance: .; j_gene: TRBJ2-3; v_gene: TRBV18; CDR3aa: CASSPRPGQGTDTQYF; CDR3nt: TGTGCCAGCTCACCGCGTCCGGGACAAGGCACAGATACGCAGTATTTT
d_gene: .; abundance: .; j_gene: TRBJ1-2; v_gene: TRBV9; CDR3aa: CASSVALADYGYTF; CDR3nt: TGTGCCAGCAGCGTAGCTCTGGCGGACTATGGCTACACCTTC
d_gene: .; abundance: .; j_gene: TRBJ2-2; v_gene: TRBV6-1; CDR3aa: CASSVDVGPTNTGELFF; CDR3nt: TGTGCCAGCAGTGTCGACGTGGGCCCGACGAACACCGGGGAGCTGTTTTTT
d_gene: TRBD2; abundance: .; j_gene: TRBJ2-2; v_gene: TRBV5-1; CDR3aa: CASSPRTSGGTGELFF; CDR3nt: TGCGCCAGCAGCCCCCGGACTAGCGGGGGGACCGGGGAGCTGTTTTTT
d_gene: TRBD2; abundance: .; j_gene: TRBJ2-2; v_gene: TRBV7-8; CDR3aa: CASSLLQRGSGELFF; CDR3nt: TGTGCCAGCAGCTTACTGCAGCGGGGGTCGGGGGAGCTGTTTTTT
d_gene: TRBD1; abundance: .; j_gene: TRBJ1-1; v_gene: TRBV5-1; CDR3aa: CASSSAGGANTEAFF; CDR3nt: TGCGCCAGCAGCTCGGCAGGGGGCGCGAACACTGAAGCTTTCTTC
d_gene: .; abundance: few; j_gene: TRBJ2-5; v_gene: TRBV5-1; CDR3aa: CASKPEGETQYF; CDR3nt: TGCGCCAGCAAGCCGGAGGGGGAGACCCAGTACTTC
d_gene: .; abundance: .; j_gene: TRBJ2-1; v_gene: TRBV5-5; CDR3aa: CASSGGSSEQFF; CDR3nt: TGTGCCAGCAGCGGGGGCAGTAGCGAGCAGTTCTTC
d_gene: TRBD1; abundance: .; j_gene: TRBJ1-1; v_gene: TRBV6-5; CDR3aa: CASRLGQVRNTEAFF; CDR3nt: TGTGCCAGCAGGTTGGGACAGGTGAGGAACACTGAAGCTTTCTTT
d_gene: .; abundance: .; j_gene: TRBJ1-6; v_gene: TRBV5-1; CDR3aa: CASSFNRVRSEDSPLHF; CDR3nt: TGCGCCAGCAGCTTCAACAGGGTTCGTAGTGAGGATTCACCCCTCCACTTT
d_gene: TRBD1; abundance: .; j_gene: TRBJ2-7; v_gene: TRBV19; CDR3aa: CASSIGQGLNEQYF; CDR3nt: TGTGCCAGTAGTATTGGACAGGGTCTTAACGAGCAGTACTTC
d_gene: TRBD1; abundance: .; j_gene: TRBJ2-4; v_gene: TRBV5-6; CDR3aa: CASSLEGQGSRGNIQYF; CDR3nt: TGTGCCAGCAGCTTGGAGGGACAGGGGAGTAGAGGGAACATTCAGTACTTC
d_gene: .; abundance: .; j_gene: TRBJ2-3; v_gene: TRBV27; CDR3aa: CASSSPAGSTDTQYF; CDR3nt: TGTGCCAGCTCGAGCCCCGCGGGCAGCACAGATACGCAGTATTTT
d_gene: .; abundance: .; j_gene: TRBJ1-1; v_gene: TRBV6-1; CDR3aa: CASSEAWRVGEAFF; CDR3nt: TGTGCCAGCAGTGAAGCGTGGAGGGTTGGAGAAGCTTTCTTT
d_gene: .; abundance: .; j_gene: TRBJ2-3; v_gene: TRBV7-6; CDR3aa: CASSARGITDTQYF; CDR3nt: TGTGCCAGCAGCGCCCGGGGGATCACAGATACGCAGTATTTT
d_gene: .; abundance: .; j_gene: TRBJ2-7; v_gene: TRBV7-2; CDR3aa: CASSPQQGRSYEQYF; CDR3nt: TGTGCCAGCAGCCCGCAACAGGGCCGCTCCTACGAGCAGTACTTC
d_gene: .; abundance: .; j_gene: TRBJ2-4; v_gene: TRBV29-1; CDR3aa: CSVFSAGENIQYF; CDR3nt: TGCAGCGTTTTTAGTGCAGGGGAAAACATTCAGTACTTC
d_gene: .; abundance: .; j_gene: TRBJ1-2; v_gene: TRBV30; CDR3aa: CAWSDRVHSGYTF; CDR3nt: TGTGCCTGGAGTGACAGGGTGCATAGTGGCTACACCTTC
d_gene: TRBD1; abundance: few; j_gene: TRBJ2-5; v_gene: TRBV5-4; CDR3aa: CASSSGQGVGETQYF; CDR3nt: TGTGCCAGCAGCTCGGGACAGGGGGTTGGGGAGACCCAGTACTTC
d_gene: TRBD1; abundance: .; j_gene: TRBJ2-3; v_gene: TRBV25-1; CDR3aa: CASSDDRVADTQYF; CDR3nt: TGTGCCAGCAGTGACGACAGGGTCGCAGATACGCAGTATTTT
d_gene: TRBD1; abundance: .; j_gene: TRBJ1-5; v_gene: TRBV10-1; CDR3aa: CASSRDSYQPQHF; CDR3nt: TGCGCCAGCAGCCGGGACAGCTATCAGCCCCAGCATTTT
d_gene: TRBD2; abundance: .; j_gene: TRBJ2-3; v_gene: TRBV11-3; CDR3aa: CASSSGLAGEDTQYF; CDR3nt: TGTGCCAGCAGTTCGGGACTAGCGGGAGAAGATACGCAGTATTTT
d_gene: .; abundance: .; j_gene: TRBJ2-2; v_gene: TRBV7-2; CDR3aa: CAGSLALGAGELFF; CDR3nt: TGTGCCGGCAGCTTAGCCCTAGGGGCCGGGGAGCTGTTTTTT